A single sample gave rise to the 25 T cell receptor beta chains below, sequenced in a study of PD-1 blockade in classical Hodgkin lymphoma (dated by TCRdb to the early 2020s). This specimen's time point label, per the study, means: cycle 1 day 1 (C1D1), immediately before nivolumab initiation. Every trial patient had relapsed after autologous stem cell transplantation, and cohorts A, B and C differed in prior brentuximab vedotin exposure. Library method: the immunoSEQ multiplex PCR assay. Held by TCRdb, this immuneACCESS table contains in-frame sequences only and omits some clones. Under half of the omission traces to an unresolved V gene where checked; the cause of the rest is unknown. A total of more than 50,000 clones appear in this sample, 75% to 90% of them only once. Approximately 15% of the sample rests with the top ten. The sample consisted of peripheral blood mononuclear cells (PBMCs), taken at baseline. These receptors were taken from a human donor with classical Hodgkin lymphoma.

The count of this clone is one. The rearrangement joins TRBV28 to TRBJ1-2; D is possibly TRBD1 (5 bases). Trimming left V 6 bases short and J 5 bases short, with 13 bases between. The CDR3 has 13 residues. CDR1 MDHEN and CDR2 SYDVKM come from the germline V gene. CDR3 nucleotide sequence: TGTGCCAGCAGACTATTCCAGGGTTATGGCTACACCTTC. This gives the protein CASRLFQGYGYTF.

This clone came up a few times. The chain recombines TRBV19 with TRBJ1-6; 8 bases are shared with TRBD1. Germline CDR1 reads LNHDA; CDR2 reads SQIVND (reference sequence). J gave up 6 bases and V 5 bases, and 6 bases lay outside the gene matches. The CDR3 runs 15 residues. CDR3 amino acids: CASSRDRLSNSPLHF. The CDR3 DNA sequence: TGTGCCAGTAGTCGGGACAGGTTGAGTAATTCACCCCTCCACTTT.

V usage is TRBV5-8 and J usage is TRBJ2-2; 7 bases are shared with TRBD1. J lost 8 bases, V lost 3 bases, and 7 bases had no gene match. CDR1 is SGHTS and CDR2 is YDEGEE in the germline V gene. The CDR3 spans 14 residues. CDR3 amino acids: CASSWGQMAGELFF. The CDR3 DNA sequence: TGTGCCAGCAGCTGGGGACAGATGGCAGGGGAGCTGTTTTTT.

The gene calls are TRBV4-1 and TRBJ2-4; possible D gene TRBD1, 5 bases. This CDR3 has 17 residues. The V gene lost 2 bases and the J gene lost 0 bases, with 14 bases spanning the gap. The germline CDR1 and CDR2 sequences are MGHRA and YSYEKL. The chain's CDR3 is CASSQSQQEIAKNIQYF. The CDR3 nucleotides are TGCGCCAGCAGCCAAAGCCAACAGGAGATAGCCAAAAACATTCAGTACTTC.

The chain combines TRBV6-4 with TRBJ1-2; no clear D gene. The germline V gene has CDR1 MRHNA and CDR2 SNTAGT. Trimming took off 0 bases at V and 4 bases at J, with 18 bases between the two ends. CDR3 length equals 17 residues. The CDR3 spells CASSDSGESPPPYGYTF. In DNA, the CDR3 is TGTGCCAGCAGTGACTCTGGAGAGTCTCCCCCGCCCTATGGCTACACCTTC.

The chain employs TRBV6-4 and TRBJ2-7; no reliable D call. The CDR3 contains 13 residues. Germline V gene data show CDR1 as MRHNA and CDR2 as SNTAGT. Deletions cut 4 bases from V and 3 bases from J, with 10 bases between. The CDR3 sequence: CASSVTIGYEQYF. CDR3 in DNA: TGTGCCAGCAGTGTGACAATTGGCTACGAGCAGTACTTC.

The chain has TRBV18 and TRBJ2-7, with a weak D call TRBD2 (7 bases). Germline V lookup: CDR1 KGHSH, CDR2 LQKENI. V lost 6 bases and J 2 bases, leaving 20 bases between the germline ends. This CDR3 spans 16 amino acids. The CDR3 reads CASSQQLQGTTYEQYF. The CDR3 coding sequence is TGTGCCAGCTCCCAACAACTCCAGGGGACTACCTACGAGCAGTACTTC.

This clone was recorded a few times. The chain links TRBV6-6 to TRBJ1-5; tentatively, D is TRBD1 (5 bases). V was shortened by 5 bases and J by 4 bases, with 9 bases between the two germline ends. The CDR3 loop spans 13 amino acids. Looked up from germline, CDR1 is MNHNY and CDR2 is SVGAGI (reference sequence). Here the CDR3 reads CASSGGRNQPQHF. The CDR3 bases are TGTGCCAGCAGTGGGGGGAGGAATCAGCCCCAGCATTTT.

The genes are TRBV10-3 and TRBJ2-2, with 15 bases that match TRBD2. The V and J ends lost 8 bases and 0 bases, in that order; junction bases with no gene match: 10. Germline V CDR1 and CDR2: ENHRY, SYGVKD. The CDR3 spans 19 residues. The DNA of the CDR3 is TGTGCCATCGCGACCGGGACTAGCGGGGGGATCGCGAACACCGGGGAGCTGTTTTTT. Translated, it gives CAIATGTSGGIANTGELFF.

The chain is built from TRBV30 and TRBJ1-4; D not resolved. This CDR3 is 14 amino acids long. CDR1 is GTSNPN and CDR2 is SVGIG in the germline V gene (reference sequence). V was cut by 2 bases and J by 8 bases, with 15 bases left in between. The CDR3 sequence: CAWSSSLNVEKLFF. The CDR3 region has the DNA TGTGCCTGGAGTAGTAGTTTAAATGTCGAAAAACTGTTTTTT.

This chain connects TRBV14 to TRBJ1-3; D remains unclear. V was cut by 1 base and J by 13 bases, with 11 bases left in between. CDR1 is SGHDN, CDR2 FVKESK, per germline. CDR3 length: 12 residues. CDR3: CASSQGLPRIYF. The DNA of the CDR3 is TGTGCCAGCAGCCAAGGCCTCCCTAGGATATATTTT.

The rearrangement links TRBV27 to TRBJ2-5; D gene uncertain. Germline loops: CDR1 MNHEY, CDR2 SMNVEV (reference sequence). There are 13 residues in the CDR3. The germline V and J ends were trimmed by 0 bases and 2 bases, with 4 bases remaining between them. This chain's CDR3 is CASSLSGQETQYF. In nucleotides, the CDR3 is TGTGCCAGCAGTTTATCAGGACAAGAGACCCAGTACTTC.

This chain's CDR3 is CASRILAGGREQFF. In DNA form, the CDR3 reads TGTGCCAGCAGGATACTAGCGGGGGGCCGGGAGCAGTTCTTC. The chain combines TRBV11-2 with TRBJ2-1; 12 positions match TRBD2. Germline CDR1 is SGHAT and CDR2 is FQNNGV. V gave up 6 bases and J gave up 10 bases; unmatched junction bases: 7. The CDR3 totals 14 residues.

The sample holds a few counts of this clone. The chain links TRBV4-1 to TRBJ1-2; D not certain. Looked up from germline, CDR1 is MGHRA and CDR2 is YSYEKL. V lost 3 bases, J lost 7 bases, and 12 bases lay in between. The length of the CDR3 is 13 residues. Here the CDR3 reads CASSHTPGGGYTF. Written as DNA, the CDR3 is TGCGCCAGCAGCCACACTCCGGGCGGTGGCTACACCTTC.

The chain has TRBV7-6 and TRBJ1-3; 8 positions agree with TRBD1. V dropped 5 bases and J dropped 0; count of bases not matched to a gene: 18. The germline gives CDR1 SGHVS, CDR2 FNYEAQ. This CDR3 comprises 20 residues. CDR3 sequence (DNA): TGTGCCAGCAGCGCAGTAGTTGGACAGGGATTCCTCTTCTCTGGAAACACCATATATTTT. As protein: CASSAVVGQGFLFSGNTIYF.

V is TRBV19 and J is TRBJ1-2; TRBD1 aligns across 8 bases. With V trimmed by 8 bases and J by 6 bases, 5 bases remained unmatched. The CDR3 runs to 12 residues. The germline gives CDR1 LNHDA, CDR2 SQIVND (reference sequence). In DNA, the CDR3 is TGTGCCAGTCGACAGGGGACGGATGGCTACACCTTC. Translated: CASRQGTDGYTF.

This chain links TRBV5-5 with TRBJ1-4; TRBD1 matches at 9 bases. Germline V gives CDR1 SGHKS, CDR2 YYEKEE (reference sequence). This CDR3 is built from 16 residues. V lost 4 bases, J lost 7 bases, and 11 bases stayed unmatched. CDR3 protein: CASSSYRDRDGEKLFF. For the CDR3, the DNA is TGTGCCAGCAGCAGCTATAGGGACAGGGATGGTGAAAAACTGTTTTTT.

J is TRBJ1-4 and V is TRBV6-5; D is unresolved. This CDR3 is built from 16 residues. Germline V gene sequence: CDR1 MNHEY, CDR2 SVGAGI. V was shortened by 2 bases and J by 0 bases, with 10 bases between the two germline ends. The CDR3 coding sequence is TGTGCCAGCAGTTACACAACAAGTACAACTAATGAAAAACTGTTTTTT. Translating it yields CASSYTTSTTNEKLFF.

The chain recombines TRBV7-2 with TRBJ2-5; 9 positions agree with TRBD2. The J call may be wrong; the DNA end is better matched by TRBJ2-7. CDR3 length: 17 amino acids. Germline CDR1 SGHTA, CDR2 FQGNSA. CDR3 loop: CASSSRGSGGHSYEQYF. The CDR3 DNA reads TGTGCCAGCAGCTCCCGGGGTAGCGGGGGTCACTCCTACGAGCAGTACTTC.

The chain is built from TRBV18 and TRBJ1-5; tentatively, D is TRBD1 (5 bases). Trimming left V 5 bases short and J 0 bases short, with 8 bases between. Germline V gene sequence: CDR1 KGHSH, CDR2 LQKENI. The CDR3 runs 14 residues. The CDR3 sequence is CASSSTASNQPQHF. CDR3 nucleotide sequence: TGTGCCAGCTCATCGACAGCTAGCAATCAGCCCCAGCATTTT.

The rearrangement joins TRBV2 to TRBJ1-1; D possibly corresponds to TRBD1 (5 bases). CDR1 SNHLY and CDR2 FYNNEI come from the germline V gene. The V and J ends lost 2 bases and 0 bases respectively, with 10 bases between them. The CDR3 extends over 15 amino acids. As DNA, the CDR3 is TGTGCCAGCAGTGAATTTTTGGGACTGAACACTGAAGCTTTCTTT. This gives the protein CASSEFLGLNTEAFF.

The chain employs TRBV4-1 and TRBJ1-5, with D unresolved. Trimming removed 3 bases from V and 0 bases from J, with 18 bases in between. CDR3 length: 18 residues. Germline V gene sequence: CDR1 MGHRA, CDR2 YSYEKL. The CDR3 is CASSQIPTGPYSNQPQHF. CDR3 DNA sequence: TGCGCCAGCAGCCAGATCCCGACCGGACCCTATAGCAATCAGCCCCAGCATTTT.

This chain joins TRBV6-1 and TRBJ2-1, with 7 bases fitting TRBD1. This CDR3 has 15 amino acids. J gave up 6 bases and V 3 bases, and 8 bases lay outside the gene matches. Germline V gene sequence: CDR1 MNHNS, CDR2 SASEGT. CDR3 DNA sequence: TGTGCCAGCAGTGATCTCGGGACAGTTTTCAATGAGCAGTTCTTC. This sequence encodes CASSDLGTVFNEQFF.

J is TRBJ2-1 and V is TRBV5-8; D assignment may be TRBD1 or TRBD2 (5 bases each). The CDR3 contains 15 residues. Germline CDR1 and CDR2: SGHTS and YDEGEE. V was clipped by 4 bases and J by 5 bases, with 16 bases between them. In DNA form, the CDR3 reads TGTGCCAGCAGCCGTGGGACCGCCCCAGACAATGAGCAGTTCTTC. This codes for CASSRGTAPDNEQFF.

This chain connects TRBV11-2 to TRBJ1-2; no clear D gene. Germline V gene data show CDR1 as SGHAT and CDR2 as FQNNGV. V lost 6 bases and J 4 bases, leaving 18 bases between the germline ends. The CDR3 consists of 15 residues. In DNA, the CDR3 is TGTGCCAGCAGTCCTGTGCGCCTTTTGGGCTATGGCTACACCTTC. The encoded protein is CASSPVRLLGYGYTF.